This TCR beta chain was observed in a study of T cells expressing NK-cell markers (dated by TCRdb to the early 2020s). Background on the whole study: TCR beta-chain repertoires were profiled in sorted CD3+CD56+NKG2C+, CD3+CD56+NKG2C- and CD3+CD56-NKG2C+ T-cell subsets from several donors. Among the eight sequenced donors, seven were HCMV-seropositive and one was HCMV-seronegative. The eight sequenced donors were randomly selected healthy volunteers, three men and five women. Sequencing of the libraries produced 2 x 150 bp reads on Illumina HiSeq 2000/2500, MiSeq or NextSeq. The paper's findings and limits, for the study overall: Whether the expanded NKG2C-expressing T cell clones were specific for HCMV antigens remained unclear. Those dominant clonotypes were again the most abundant among CD3+CD56-NKG2C+ cells in a handful of donors, at roughly 28.3-60.1%. For five or six donors, the dominant CD3+CD56+NKG2C+ clonotypes were among the top 10 CD8+ clonotypes and accounted for about 1.0-7.0% of CD8+ T cells.

HCMV serostatus was determined by detecting HCMV-specific IgG in serum with a commercial ELISA kit. Peripheral blood mononuclear cells were isolated from blood by Ficoll density gradient centrifugation. Sequencing was carried out with an Illumina HiSeq 2000. 5'RACE template switching, by which a universal primer site and unique molecular identifiers were added, was used to make TCR beta cDNA libraries. cDNA synthesis was primed from the TCR beta constant segment and was followed by two successive PCR amplification steps. The authors processed their data as follows. Reads were demultiplexed and grouped by UMI with MIGEC, and clonotypes were assembled and quantified with MiTCR. Only TCR cDNA sequences supported by at least two reads were kept to exclude erroneous sequences. Downstream repertoire analysis used the tcR package, and clonotypes were matched across fractions by CDR3 nucleotide sequence plus V segment. VDJmatch was used to annotate antigen specificity against VDJdb, with one amino acid substitution in CDR3 allowed. Following TCRdb reprocessing, every CDR3 protein sequence forms one entry, and DNA is not provided. These V and J calls are TCRdb output, not the study's own analysis. The sample table records 90,000 to 130,000 distinct CDR3 sequences. The top ten clones comprise about 18% of the sample.

Turning to this clonotype: Its specific antigen is unknown.

This clonotype was obtained from a woman between 18 and 70 years old in good health. The sequencing sample was made of blood T cells: a sorted CD56 or NKG2C T cell subset, CD4+ or CD8+ T cells, or bulk PBMC T cells (not recorded which).

The CDR3 loop reads CASSPGLAGSSQFF. In this chain, TRBV4-3 is recombined with TRBJ2-1; TCRdb reports TRBD2, a call that lacks DNA to check it against. From the germline V gene, CDR1 is LGHNA and CDR2 is YSLEER. The CDR3 contains 14 residues, cysteine and phenylalanine counted. No nucleotide data were recorded.